This paragraph reports one TCR beta chain. An end of the junction does not agree with germline; a read error may underlie this. The data are from a study of tumor-infiltrating lymphocytes in primary liver carcinoma. Investigators took RNA and DNA out together from 20-30 mg of unsorted bulk tissue. Germline values: CDR1 MDHEN, CDR2 SYDVKM. The CDR3 runs 16 residues. TCR beta cDNA was reverse-transcribed from about 0.45 ug of total RNA. The reaction used a constant-region primer and ProtoScript II reverse transcriptase. A slightly modified ARM-PCR protocol with three nested multiplex PCR rounds produced these TCR beta libraries. The first two PCR rounds used TRBV1-TRBV30 forward primers with a C-beta reverse primer, roughly 10 cycles each. TCRdb called the multiplex PCR reads again in MiXCR, with one record for every CDR3 protein. The table records about 66,000 distinct CDR3 sequences, about 71% of them present only once.

The V and J genes are TRBV28 and TRBJ2-2; 9 bases line up with TRBD1. Sequenced input: liver tumor tissue from sampling region 4. Subset: tumor region T4, right-lateral pole. This clonotype originated in a man aged 40-49 years with primary liver carcinoma and hepatitis B virus infection. CDR3 in amino acids: CASSPPGQGRNGELLF. The CDR3 bases are TGTGCCAGCAGTCCCCCGGGACAGGGAAGAAACGGGGAGCTGCTTTTT.